This T cell receptor beta chain was found in a study of cytomegalovirus exposure and HLA in healthy donors. Study-wide results and caveats: Most likely, a cluster of highly shared sequence variants arose as a sequencing artifact. Later on, an analysis tied some 17,000 TCR beta sequences to HLA alleles at 0.05 false discovery rate. A later analysis found that most CMV-associated TCR beta chains appeared HLA-restricted.

The CDR3 spans 15 residues. Per the germline V gene, CDR1 is SNHLY and CDR2 is FYNNEI. V lost 3 bases and J lost 2, with 14 bases in between. The sample holds a few counts of this clone. The antigen is not known. PCR was performed using 60 Vbeta and 13 Jbeta primers. Clones were sequenced by immunoSEQ multiplex PCR, and TCRdb holds only the in-frame ones, with some missing. The sample lists under 150,000 clones, 9% to 10% occurring once. Sequenced sample: PBMCs. The clonotype comes from a man in his thirties or forties in good health and CMV-seronegative. The V and J genes are TRBV2 and TRBJ2-7; D might be TRBD2 (5 bases). The CDR3 sequence: CASSDRGSRAYEQYF. The CDR3 DNA sequence: TGTGCCAGCAGTGATAGAGGGAGTCGGGCCTACGAGCAGTACTTC.